Following are 13 T cell receptor beta chains from one sample sequenced in a study of T-cell memory formation after mild COVID-19. TCRdb re-called the 5' RACE reads with MiXCR, one entry per CDR3 protein. The sample lists 140,000 or so distinct CDR3 sequences; 6% to 7% were seen once. Material for sequencing was PBMCs or a T cell subset sorted from them (not recorded which). All receptors derive from an adult woman who had mild COVID-19 (a few samples of this study predate the infection). Cell type and time point are not known.

This clonotype was counted at least ten times. The V and J genes are TRBV5-6 and TRBJ1-1; D unclear. V gave up 1 base and J gave up 4 bases, with 11 bases separating them. The CDR3 length is 14 residues. The germline V gene encodes CDR1 SGHDT and CDR2 YYEEEE. This chain's CDR3 is CASSLLAPITEAFF. In nucleotides, the CDR3 is TGTGCCAGCAGCTTGTTAGCCCCGATCACTGAAGCTTTCTTT.

In its sample, this clonotype was seen many times. This sequence joins TRBV6-5 and TRBJ1-1, with TRBD1 identical over 8 bases. V shed 0 bases, J shed 6 bases, and the junction held 6 bases outside the gene matches. Germline values: CDR1 MNHEY, CDR2 SVGAGI. The CDR3 runs 15 residues. The CDR3 spells CASSYSITQGAEAFF. The CDR3 DNA follows: TGTGCCAGCAGTTACTCGATTACACAGGGGGCTGAAGCTTTCTTT.

V gene TRBV20-1 combines with J gene TRBJ2-6; D remains ambiguous. The CDR3 is 15 amino acids. V was shortened by 6 bases and J by 2 bases, with 14 bases between the two germline ends. Germline V CDR1 and CDR2: DFQATT, SNEGSKA (reference sequence). CDR3 in amino acids: CSAADRRTGANVLTF. The CDR3 coding sequence is TGCAGTGCCGCAGACCGTCGGACTGGGGCCAACGTCCTGACTTTC.

This clonotype occurred a few times. A much bigger clone sits one base away, suggesting this may be a read error. The chain has TRBV28 and TRBJ2-6, with D unclear. V lost 2 bases and J lost 0, with 5 bases in between. Germline loops: CDR1 MDHEN, CDR2 SYDVKM. This CDR3 region has 15 residues. The CDR3 bases are TGTGCCAGCAGTTTACCGGGCTCTGGGGCCAACGTCCTGACTTTC. This sequence encodes CASSLPGSGANVLTF. Together with reference TRBV28 and TRBJ2-6, the CDR3 gives the full variable domain: DVKVTQSSRYLVKRTGEKVFLECVQDMDHENMFWYRQDPGLGLRLIYFSYDVKMKEKGDIPEGYSVSREKKERFSLILESASTNQTSMYLCASSLPGSGANVLTFGAGSRLTVL.

The genes are TRBV10-3 and TRBJ2-5, with a weak D call TRBD1 (6 bases). This CDR3 contains 15 residues. Germline V gene sequence: CDR1 ENHRY, CDR2 SYGVKD. The V and J ends lost 0 bases and 1 base respectively, with 9 bases between them. The CDR3 DNA reads as TGTGCCATCAGTGAGTCTTTGACAGGCCAAGAGACCCAGTACTTC. Translation: CAISESLTGQETQYF.

The chain couples TRBV5-1 to TRBJ1-4; a weak D match, TRBD1 (5 bases). The CDR3 runs to 15 residues. CDR1 and CDR2 from the germline V gene are SGHRS and YFSETQ. V lost 3 bases and J lost 8, with 17 bases in between. The CDR3 loop is CASSSGRSEGEKLFF. Here the CDR3 DNA reads TGCGCCAGCAGCTCGGGGCGTTCGGAAGGCGAAAAACTGTTTTTT.

This clonotype was observed a handful of times. The genes are TRBV12-3 or TRBV12-4 and TRBJ2-3, with a tentative D call TRBD2 (6 bases). The ends were cut back, 6 bases at V and 0 bases at J, with 10 bases in the middle. The CDR3 extends over 14 amino acids. The CDR3 loop is CASRRGASTDTQYF. Written as DNA, the CDR3 is TGTGCCAGCAGGCGGGGTGCCAGCACAGATACGCAGTATTTT.

This clonotype was seen ten or more times. V and J are TRBV5-1 and TRBJ2-7; no clear D gene. Germline V gene lookup returns CDR1 SGHRS and CDR2 YFSETQ. This CDR3 contains 14 residues. V was trimmed by 0 bases and J by 1 base, leaving 8 bases between them. The CDR3 DNA reads TGCGCCAGCAGCTTGGTGGTAAGTTCCTACGAGCAGTACTTC. This gives the protein CASSLVVSSYEQYF.

This clonotype was counted between two and nine times. The chain combines TRBV7-2 with TRBJ2-5; the match to TRBD2 covers 7 bases. CDR1 and CDR2 from the germline V gene are SGHTA and FQGNSA. The V and J ends lost 1 base and 4 bases, in that order; junction bases with no gene match: 9. This CDR3 has 16 amino acids. CDR3 bases: TGTGCCAGCAGCTTAGGTGTGGCGGGAGTAGGAGAGACCCAGTACTTC. Amino acid sequence: CASSLGVAGVGETQYF.

This clonotype has a count of ten or more. The chain couples TRBV12-3 or TRBV12-4 to TRBJ1-1; 11 bases map to TRBD1. V lost 6 bases and J lost 1; bases outside the gene matches: 4. The CDR3 runs 15 residues. The CDR3: CASRRDRGRNTEAFF. DNA for the CDR3: TGTGCCAGCAGGCGGGACAGGGGGAGGAACACTGAAGCTTTCTTT.

The rearrangement links TRBV12-3 or TRBV12-4 to TRBJ2-7; D is unclear. V lost 4 bases and J lost 3, with 16 bases in between. CDR3 size: 15 residues. Here the CDR3 DNA reads TGTGCCAGCAGTTCTACTTGGGTGATCGGCTACGAGCAGTACTTC. Its translation: CASSSTWVIGYEQYF.

This clonotype occurred many times. V gene TRBV4-3 combines with J gene TRBJ2-6; D unresolved. The CDR3 length is 13 residues. Trimming removed 1 base from V and 2 bases from J, with 0 bases in between. Germline CDR1 LGHNA, CDR2 YSLEER. The CDR3 reads CASSQAGANVLTF. For the CDR3, the DNA is TGCGCCAGCAGCCAAGCTGGGGCCAACGTCCTGACTTTC.

The chain carries TRBV19 and TRBJ2-7; weak D call: TRBD2 (6 bases). The V gene lost 4 bases and the J gene lost 7 bases, with 20 bases spanning the gap. There are 15 residues in the CDR3. From germline, CDR1 is LNHDA and CDR2 SQIVND (reference sequence). CDR3 coding DNA: TGTGCCAGTAGTAGGAGTGGAGGGGCAAATACGGAGCAGTACTTC. Translating gives CASSRSGGANTEQYF.